Presented here are 5 T cell receptor beta chains from one specimen sequenced in a study of blood T cell repertoires in COVID-19. Here immunoSEQ multiplex PCR was the method, and the copy in TCRdb shows in-frame clones only, minus some. This table holds about 140,000 clones, less than 85% found once. Sequencing was carried out using PBMCs or T cells enriched from blood (not recorded which). These receptors came from a young woman who had been exposed to COVID-19.

The chain combines TRBV7-9 with TRBJ2-1; TRBD1 agrees at 7 bases. The V gene's germline CDR1 is SEHNR and CDR2 FQNEAQ (reference sequence). This CDR3 contains 19 residues. V dropped 5 bases and J dropped 6; count of bases not matched to a gene: 22. The CDR3 nucleotides are TGTGCCAGCAGCCCGGGACAGTTGTACCAATTTGGGAACTCCAATGAGCAGTTCTTC. The encoded protein is CASSPGQLYQFGNSNEQFF. The full variable domain, its missing parts supplied by reference TRBV7-9 and TRBJ2-1, is DTGVSQNPRHKITKRGQNVTFRCDPISEHNRLYWYRQTLGQGPEFLTYFQNEAQLEKSRLLSDRFSAERPKGSFSTLEIQRTEQGDSAMYLCASSPGQLYQFGNSNEQFFGPGTRLTVL.

This chain connects TRBV5-6 to TRBJ1-1; D is perhaps TRBD1 (5 bases). CDR1 is SGHDT, CDR2 YYEEEE, per germline. With 4 bases removed from V and 3 bases from J, the gap between germline ends came to 13 bases. This CDR3 has 14 amino acids. CDR3 bases: TGTGCCAGCAGCCCCGGACAATCGGACACTGAAGCTTTCTTT. Its protein product is CASSPGQSDTEAFF.

This rearrangement joins TRBV19 to TRBJ2-3, with TRBD2 matching 8 bases. Germline V gene lookup returns CDR1 LNHDA and CDR2 SQIVND (reference sequence). Trimming cost V 2 bases and J 4 bases; bases outside gene matches: 11. The CDR3 consists of 17 residues. The CDR3 DNA follows: TGTGCCAGTAGTATAATTGGAGCGGGAGATTTGTCAGATACGCAGTATTTT. Protein product: CASSIIGAGDLSDTQYF.

CDR3 bases: TGTGCTAGTGGTTTGGTACAGGTAGGGGGAGTGAACACCGGGGAGCTGTTTTTT. This translates into CASGLVQVGGVNTGELFF. The genes are TRBV12-5 and TRBJ2-2; D is possibly TRBD1 (6 bases). Trimming stripped 0 bases from V and 1 base from J, with 15 bases between. The length of the CDR3 is 18 residues. Germline V gene data show CDR1 as LGHNT and CDR2 as FRNRAP.

This clone was seen only once. Other DNA sequences from this sample encode an identical CDR3 as well. The rearrangement joins TRBV3-1 (or the pseudogene TRBV3-2) to TRBJ2-7; 13 bases are shared with TRBD2. Germline CDR1 and CDR2: LGHDT and YNNKEL (reference sequence). V lost 4 bases and J lost 3; bases outside the gene matches: 0. The CDR3 is 14 amino acids. The CDR3 here is CASSRTSGSYEQYF. CDR3 coding DNA: TGTGCCAGCAGCCGGACTAGCGGGAGCTACGAGCAGTACTTC.